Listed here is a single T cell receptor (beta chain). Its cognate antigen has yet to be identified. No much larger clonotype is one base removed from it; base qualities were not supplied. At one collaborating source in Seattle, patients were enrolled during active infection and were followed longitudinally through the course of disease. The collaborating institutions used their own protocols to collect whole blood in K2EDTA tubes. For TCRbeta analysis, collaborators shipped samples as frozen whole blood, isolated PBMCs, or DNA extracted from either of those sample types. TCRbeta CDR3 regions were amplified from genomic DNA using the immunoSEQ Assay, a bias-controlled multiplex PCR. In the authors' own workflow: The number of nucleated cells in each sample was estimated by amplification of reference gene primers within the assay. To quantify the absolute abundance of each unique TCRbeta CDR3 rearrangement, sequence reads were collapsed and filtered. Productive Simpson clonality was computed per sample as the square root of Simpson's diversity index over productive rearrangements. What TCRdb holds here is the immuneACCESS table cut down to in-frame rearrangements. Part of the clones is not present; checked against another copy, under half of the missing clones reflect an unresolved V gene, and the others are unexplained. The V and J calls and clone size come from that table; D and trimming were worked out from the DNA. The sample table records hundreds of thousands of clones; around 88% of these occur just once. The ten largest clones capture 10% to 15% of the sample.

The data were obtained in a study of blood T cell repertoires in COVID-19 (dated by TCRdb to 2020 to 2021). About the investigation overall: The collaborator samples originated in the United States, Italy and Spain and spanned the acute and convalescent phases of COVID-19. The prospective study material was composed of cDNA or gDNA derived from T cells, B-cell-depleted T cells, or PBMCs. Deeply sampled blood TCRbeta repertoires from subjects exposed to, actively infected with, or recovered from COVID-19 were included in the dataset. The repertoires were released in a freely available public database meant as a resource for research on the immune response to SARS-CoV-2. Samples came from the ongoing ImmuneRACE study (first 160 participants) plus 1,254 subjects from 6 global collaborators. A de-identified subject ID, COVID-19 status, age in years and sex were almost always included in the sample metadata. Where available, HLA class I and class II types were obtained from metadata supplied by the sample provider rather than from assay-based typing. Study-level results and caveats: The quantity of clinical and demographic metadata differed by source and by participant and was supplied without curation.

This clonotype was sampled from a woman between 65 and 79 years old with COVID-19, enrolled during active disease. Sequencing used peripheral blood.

For the CDR3, the sequence is CATSDKQAGVYEQYF. In nucleotides, the sequence is TGTGCCACCAGTGATAAGCAGGCAGGGGTCTACGAGCAGTACTTC. The sequence is built from TRBV24-1 and TRBJ2-7; possibly the D gene is TRBD1, per 6 matching bases. In the germline V gene, CDR1 corresponds to KGHDR and CDR2 to SFDVKD. V lost 3 bases and J lost 3 bases; the stretch between them is 14 bases long. From the cysteine up to the phenylalanine, the CDR3 has a length of 15 residues. The DNA shown is the 45-base CDR3, in frame from base 1.